These T cell receptor beta chains were read from a single sample in a study of CD8+ T cells in alopecia areata. The protocol was immunoSEQ multiplex PCR, while the TCRdb copy is restricted to in-frame clones and leaves out a portion. The data show about 190,000 clones, with approximately 56% seen just once and roughly 0.67% held by the top ten. The sample here was CD4+ T cells sorted from blood, taken at week 4, from a patient treated with tofacitinib. The origin of the receptors is a human donor with alopecia areata. Both conserved end residues are part of each CDR3. The order of the fields is V gene, D gene, J gene, clone size, CDR3 DNA, CDR3 protein. D genes are given only for firm matches. A row's size may be missing; if present it is once, few, many or a size class.

TRBV18,-,TRBJ2-7,-,TGTGCCAGCTCACCGGGGGGGACAGTGACCTTCTACGAGCAGTACTTC,CASSPGGTVTFYEQYF
TRBV7-2,-,TRBJ2-5,-,TGTGCCAGCAGCTTACAGGGGAAAGAGACCCAGTACTTC,CASSLQGKETQYF
TRBV7-2,TRBD2,TRBJ2-7,-,TGTGCCAGCAGTTCCACCACTAGCGCAGCCTACGAGCAGTACTTC,CASSSTTSAAYEQYF
TRBV9,-,TRBJ2-6,-,TGTGCCAGCAGCGTGGGGTCTGGGGCCAACGTCCTGACTTTC,CASSVGSGANVLTF
TRBV27,-,TRBJ1-1,-,TGTGCCAGCAGTTCTACTTACAGAAATGAAGCTTTCTTT,CASSSTYRNEAFF
TRBV6-6,TRBD1,TRBJ1-1,-,TGTGCCAGCAGCCTCGGGACAGTGACTGAAGCTTTCTTT,CASSLGTVTEAFF
TRBV30,TRBD1,TRBJ1-2,few,TGTGCCTGGAGCCCGGACAGGGGTGGTGGCTACACCTTC,CAWSPDRGGGYTF
TRBV29-1,TRBD2,TRBJ2-3,-,TGCAGCGGGGCGGGACTAGGCGGCGATACGCAGTATTTT,CSGAGLGGDTQYF
TRBV18,-,TRBJ1-4,once,TGTGCCAGCTCACCAGCCGTGCGGGAAGGTGAAAAACTGTTTTTT,CASSPAVREGEKLFF
TRBV25-1,-,TRBJ1-3,-,TGTGCCAGCAGGCCCTCCGGGGACGGCTCTGGAAACACCATATATTTT,CASRPSGDGSGNTIYF
TRBV5-1,-,TRBJ2-7,-,TGCGCCAGCAGCTTGGCAGGAGGGGTTGGCTACGAGCAGTACTTC,CASSLAGGVGYEQYF
TRBV25-1,-,TRBJ2-5,-,TGTGCCAGCAGGGACGGGAGTTTGGAGACCCAGTACTTC,CASRDGSLETQYF
TRBV5-1,TRBD1,TRBJ1-5,-,TGCGCCAGCAGCTCAGGGGGCGGCAATCAGCCCCAGCATTTT,CASSSGGGNQPQHF
TRBV5-6,-,TRBJ2-1,few,TGTGCCAGCAGCTTGGGGGACTACAATGAGCAGTTCTTC,CASSLGDYNEQFF
TRBV2,-,TRBJ2-1,-,TGTGCCAGCAGTGTCTTTAGTAGGGTAGTTGGAAATGAGCAGTTCTTC,CASSVFSRVVGNEQFF
TRBV5-4,-,TRBJ2-1,few,TGTGCCAGCAGCTTGGGTGGAGTCTACAATGAGCAGTTCTTC,CASSLGGVYNEQFF
TRBV9,TRBD2,TRBJ2-1,-,TGTGCCAGCAGCCCGGGACTAGCGGACTACAATGAGCAGTTCTTC,CASSPGLADYNEQFF
TRBV7-9,-,TRBJ2-7,once,TGTGCCAGCAGCTTAGTAGGGGGCTACGAGCAGTACTTC,CASSLVGGYEQYF